This T cell receptor (beta chain) comes out of a study of blood T cell repertoires in COVID-19. Germline values: CDR1 LGHDT, CDR2 YNNKEL (reference sequence). The CDR3 totals 19 residues. J gave up 2 bases and V 2 bases, and 7 bases lay outside the gene matches. Clones were sequenced by immunoSEQ multiplex PCR, and TCRdb holds only the in-frame ones, with some missing. The table has roughly 500,000 clones, roughly nine tenths seen once. The sequencing sample was made of peripheral blood. The rearrangement joins TRBV3-1 (or the pseudogene TRBV3-2) to TRBJ2-3; 16 bases align to TRBD2. The clonotype comes from a man younger than 30 with COVID-19, enrolled during active disease. The CDR3 sequence: CASSQKGTSGGANTDTQYF. The CDR3, as DNA: TGTGCCAGCAGCCAAAAGGGGACTAGCGGGGGGGCGAACACAGATACGCAGTATTTT.